Below, 7 T cell receptor beta chains from the same sample are listed, as sequenced in a study of blood T cell repertoires in COVID-19. Libraries were prepared by immunoSEQ multiplex PCR; TCRdb keeps only in-frame clonotypes and omits some of them. The sample has 270,000 or so clones, about nine tenths seen once. Sequenced material: peripheral blood. The receptors were sampled from a woman in her thirties with COVID-19, enrolled during active disease.

The chain links TRBV29-1 to TRBJ2-7; 11 bases map to TRBD1. CDR1 and CDR2 from the germline V gene are SQVTM and ANQGSEA. The CDR3 spans 14 residues. Trimming at V came to 5 bases and at J to 7 bases, leaving 10 bases not matched to a gene. The CDR3 bases are TGCAGCGTTCGTAAGGACAGGGGGCAGGGTGAGCAGTACTTC. Its protein product is CSVRKDRGQGEQYF.

This chain connects TRBV28 to TRBJ2-7; D is undetermined. The length of the CDR3 is 12 residues. Germline assignment: CDR1 MDHEN and CDR2 SYDVKM. Deletions cut 2 bases from V and 3 bases from J, with 5 bases between. The CDR3 region has the DNA TGTGCCAGCAGTTTACGTAACTACGAGCAGTACTTC. Amino acids: CASSLRNYEQYF.

V and J are TRBV18 and TRBJ1-6; D possibly corresponds to TRBD1 (6 bases). There are 16 residues in the CDR3. V was shortened by 2 bases and J by 10 bases, with 18 bases between the two germline ends. Germline V gene data show CDR1 as KGHSH and CDR2 as LQKENI. CDR3 nucleotides: TGTGCCAGCTCACCAAACGGTCCACAGGGTCACTCACCCCTCCACTTT. This codes for CASSPNGPQGHSPLHF. Full variable domain (outside the CDR3, taken from reference TRBV18 and TRBJ1-6): NAGVMQNPRHLVRRRGQEARLRCSPMKGHSHVYWYRQLPEEGLKFMVYLQKENIIDESGMPKERFSAEFPKEGPSILRIQQVVRGDSAAYFCASSPNGPQGHSPLHFGNGTRLTVT.

The CDR3 here is CASSLAGGAFYEQYF. CDR3 bases: TGTGCCAGCAGTCTAGCGGGGGGGGCGTTTTACGAGCAGTACTTC. V gene TRBV27 combines with J gene TRBJ2-7; 12 nucleotides align to TRBD2. The V gene end was trimmed by 5 bases and the J gene end by 4 bases; junction bases not matched to a gene: 6. The length of the CDR3 is 15 residues. Germline V gene sequence: CDR1 MNHEY, CDR2 SMNVEV (reference sequence).

The J gene is TRBJ1-1, the V gene TRBV7-2; the D is unclear. There are 14 residues in the CDR3. V lost 1 base, J lost 5 bases, and 11 bases lay in between. The germline V gene has CDR1 SGHTA and CDR2 FQGNSA. CDR3: CASSLVGGGTEAFF. As DNA, the CDR3 is TGTGCCAGCAGCTTAGTGGGAGGAGGGACTGAAGCTTTCTTT.

This clone was detected a few times. V and J are TRBV5-4 and TRBJ2-5, with 8 bases lining up with TRBD1. This CDR3 spans 16 amino acids. CDR1 SGHNT and CDR2 YYREEE come from the germline V gene (reference sequence). The V gene end was trimmed by 4 bases and the J gene end by 5 bases; junction bases not matched to a gene: 13. CDR3: CASSVGPPGGRETQYF. CDR3 nucleotides: TGTGCCAGCAGCGTTGGACCCCCAGGGGGCAGGGAGACCCAGTACTTC. The full variable domain, in which reference TRBV5-4 and TRBJ2-5 provide the parts outside the CDR3, is ETGVTQSPTHLIKTRGQQVTLRCSSQSGHNTVSWYQQALGQGPQFIFQYYREEENGRGNFPPRFSGLQFPNYSSELNVNALELDDSALYLCASSVGPPGGRETQYFGPGTRLLVL.

The chain recombines TRBV6-5 with TRBJ1-2, with D perhaps TRBD1 (5 bases). CDR3 size: 16 residues. The germline gives CDR1 MNHEY, CDR2 SVGAGI. Trimming took off 0 bases at V and 7 bases at J, with 18 bases between the two ends. The DNA of the CDR3 is TGTGCCAGCAGTTACTCGGTTCAGGACATACGTCTTGGCTACACCTTC. The encoded protein is CASSYSVQDIRLGYTF.